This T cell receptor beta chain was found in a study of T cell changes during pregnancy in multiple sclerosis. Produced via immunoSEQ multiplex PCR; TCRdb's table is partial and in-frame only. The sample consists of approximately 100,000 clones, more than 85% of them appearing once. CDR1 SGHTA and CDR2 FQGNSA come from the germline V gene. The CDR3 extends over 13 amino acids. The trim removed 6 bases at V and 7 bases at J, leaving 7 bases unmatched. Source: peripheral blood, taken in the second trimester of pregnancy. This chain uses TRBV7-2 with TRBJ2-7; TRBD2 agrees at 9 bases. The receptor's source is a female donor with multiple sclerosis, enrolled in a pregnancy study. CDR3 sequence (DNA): TGTGCCAGCAGTCTAGCGGGGTCACGAGAGCAGTACTTC. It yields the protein CASSLAGSREQYF. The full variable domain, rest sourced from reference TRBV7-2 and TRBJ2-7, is GAGVSQSPSNKVTEKGKDVELRCDPISGHTALYWYRQSLGQGLEFLIYFQGNSAPDKSGLPSDRFSAERTGGSVSTLTIQRTQQEDSAVYLCASSLAGSREQYFGPGTRLTVT.